The clone carrying this TCR beta chain was recorded a few times. The target antigen is unknown. This sample was taken from a study of T-cell memory formation after mild COVID-19. Study in general: TCR clusters showed largely donor specificity.

After 5'RACE with constant-segment primers, TCR alpha and TCR beta cDNA libraries carrying sample barcodes and UMIs were obtained. TCRdb called the 5' RACE reads again in MiXCR, with one record for every CDR3 protein. The data contain more than 80,000 distinct CDR3 sequences, 9.5% to 15% of them seen just once; the ten biggest clones take up 27%. Study results and caveats: Later expanders leaned CD4+, whereas clones that contracted between day 15 and 85 were balanced CD4/CD8. Contracting CD4+ clones were located mainly in CM and EM, and CD8+ clones in EMRA.

The V gene lost 0 bases and the J gene lost 10 bases, with 12 bases spanning the gap. Per germline, CDR1 LGHDT and CDR2 YNNKEL (reference sequence). This CDR3 region has 13 residues. Sequencing used PBMCs or a T cell subset sorted from them (not recorded which). This sequence originates from an adult woman who had mild COVID-19 (a few samples of this study predate the infection). Cell type and time point are not known. The chain recombines TRBV3-1 with TRBJ1-1; D is unresolved. Here the CDR3 reads CASSQEKGLGAFF. The CDR3 region has the DNA TGTGCCAGCAGCCAAGAGAAGGGCCTGGGAGCTTTCTTT.